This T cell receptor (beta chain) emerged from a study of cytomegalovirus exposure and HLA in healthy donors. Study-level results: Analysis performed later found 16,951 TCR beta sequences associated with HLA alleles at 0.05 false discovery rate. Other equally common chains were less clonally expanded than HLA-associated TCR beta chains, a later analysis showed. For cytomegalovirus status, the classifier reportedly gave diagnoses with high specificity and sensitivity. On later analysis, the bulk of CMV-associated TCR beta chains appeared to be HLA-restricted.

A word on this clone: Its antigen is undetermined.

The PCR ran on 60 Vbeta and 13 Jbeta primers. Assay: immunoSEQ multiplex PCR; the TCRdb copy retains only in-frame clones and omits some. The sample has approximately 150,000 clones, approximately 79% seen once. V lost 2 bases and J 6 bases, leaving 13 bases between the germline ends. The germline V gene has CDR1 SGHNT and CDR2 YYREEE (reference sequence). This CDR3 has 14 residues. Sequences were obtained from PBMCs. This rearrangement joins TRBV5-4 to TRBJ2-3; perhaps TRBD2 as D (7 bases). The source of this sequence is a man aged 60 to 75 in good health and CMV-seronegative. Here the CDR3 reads CASSFSGGPDTQYF. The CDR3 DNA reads TGTGCCAGCAGCTTCTCGGGGGGCCCTGATACGCAGTATTTT.